This T cell receptor beta chain was identified in a study of cytomegalovirus exposure and HLA in healthy donors. Study-wide results and caveats: Cytomegalovirus association was assigned to more than 150 TCR beta chains. Later work showed greater clonal expansion in HLA-associated TCR beta chains than in equally common others. Whilst most TCR sequences proved rare, a subset of public TCRs occurred across many donors.

PCR used 60 Vbeta primers and 13 Jbeta primers. TCRdb's copy holds only in-frame clones and misses some; the assay was immunoSEQ multiplex PCR. The table includes about 140,000 clones, 70% to 85% detected once. A remark on this clone: Its cognate antigen is unknown.

This TCR was recovered from a man aged 25 to 40 in good health and CMV-seropositive. Input material: PBMCs.

DNA of the CDR3: TGTGTCAGAAGCTTAGACAGGCTGGACGGGTATCAGCCCCAGCATTTT. Protein product: CVRSLDRLDGYQPQHF. The rearrangement joins TRBV7-5 to TRBJ1-5; TRBD1 is the table's D call, not checked against the DNA. TRBV7-5 counts as a pseudogene. This CDR3 comprises 16 residues.